The 28 T cell receptor beta chains reported below all come from one sample, sequenced in a study of metastatic and nonmetastatic thyroid tumors. Before thyroid surgery, none of the patients had received any treatment. TCRdb re-clonotyped the PCR reads via MiXCR. The sample holds some 54,000 clones, about a sixth seen once. Sequencing was carried out using blood. Receptors originate from a female donor with papillary thyroid cancer or a benign thyroid nodule (not recorded which). Some clones in this sample may be carry-over from other donors' samples.

The CDR3 loop is CASSPNRWEQYF. CDR3 bases: TGCGCCAGCAGCCCGAATAGGTGGGAGCAGTACTTC. The chain has TRBV4-1 and TRBJ2-7; D not resolved. V was clipped by 4 bases and J by 7 bases, with 11 bases between them. The germline V gene has CDR1 MGHRA and CDR2 YSYEKL. CDR3 length equals 12 residues.

The chain links TRBV6-1 to TRBJ2-7; no reliable D call. This CDR3 region has 14 residues. Trimming removed 5 bases at V and 3 bases at J, with 14 bases between. The germline gives CDR1 MNHNS, CDR2 SASEGT. The CDR3: CASSSTRTHYEQYF. CDR3 DNA sequence: TGTGCCAGCAGTTCGACAAGAACTCACTACGAGCAGTACTTC.

Details on this clone: A clone one base away is much larger, so this may be a read error. V usage is TRBV4-1 and J usage is TRBJ2-1; no reliable D call. Germline V gene data show CDR1 as MGHRA and CDR2 as YSYEKL. Trimming took off 2 bases at V and 4 bases at J, with 12 bases between the two ends. The CDR3 covers 15 residues. The CDR3 region has the DNA TGCGCCAGCAGCCAACCTAATATACCTTACAATGAGCAGTTCTTC. Translated: CASSQPNIPYNEQFF.

The chain is built from TRBV11-1 and TRBJ1-1; D might be TRBD1 (5 bases). The V end was cut by 5 bases, the J end by 1 base, with 26 bases between. CDR3 length equals 19 residues. Germline CDR1 is SGHAT and CDR2 is FQDESV (reference sequence). CDR3 region: CASSPPLVPGFGKNTEAFF. The DNA for the CDR3 is TGTGCCAGCAGCCCCCCTCTAGTACCAGGGTTTGGGAAGAACACTGAAGCTTTCTTT.

V and J are TRBV5-1 and TRBJ2-7; the D gene is possibly TRBD1 (7 bases). V shed 4 bases and J shed 7 bases, with 18 bases lying between them. The CDR3 length is 14 residues. The germline V gene encodes CDR1 SGHRS and CDR2 YFSETQ. For the CDR3, the DNA is TGCGCCAGCAGCGGGGGGTCGACAGGGAGGGAGCAGTACTTC. It specifies CASSGGSTGREQYF.

In its sample, this clone was seen many times. V usage is TRBV20-1 and J usage is TRBJ1-4, with D possibly being TRBD1 (6 bases). Trimming cost V 3 bases and J 5 bases, with 13 bases left between them. The germline gives CDR1 DFQATT, CDR2 SNEGSKA (reference sequence). This CDR3 has 14 amino acids. The CDR3 bases are TGCAGTGCTAGGAGGGGGGCGGGAAATGAAAAACTGTTTTTT. This encodes CSARRGAGNEKLFF.

There are many counts of this clone. Mismatch with germline at one junction end may stem from a read error. This chain links TRBV6-6 with TRBJ2-7; D unresolved. Looked up from germline, CDR1 is MNHNY and CDR2 is SVGAGI (reference sequence). CDR3 size: 12 residues. CDR3 coding DNA: TGTGCCAGCAGTTACGGGCTGGCGACTCAGTGCTTC. Translating gives CASSYGLATQCF.

The chain combines TRBV20-1 with TRBJ1-5; D is possibly TRBD1 (5 bases). The CDR3 length is 13 residues. Germline CDR1 is DFQATT and CDR2 is SNEGSKA (reference sequence). Deletions cut 4 bases from V and 5 bases from J, with 12 bases between. In nucleotides, the CDR3 is TGCAGTGCTATGGGTGACAGATATCAGCCCCAGCATTTT. It encodes CSAMGDRYQPQHF.

Ten or more counts support this clone. The chain couples TRBV20-1 to TRBJ1-5, with D possibly TRBD1 on 6 matching bases. Germline V gene data show CDR1 as DFQATT and CDR2 as SNEGSKA (reference sequence). This CDR3 comprises 15 residues. V gave up 1 base and J gave up 1 base, with 11 bases separating them. The CDR3 nucleotides read TGCAGTGCTAGAGCGGGAGGGGGAAGCAATCAGCCCCAGCATTTT. This translates into CSARAGGGSNQPQHF.

In its sample, this clone was seen many times. V gene TRBV28 combines with J gene TRBJ2-7; weak D call: TRBD1 (6 bases). V lost 4 bases and J 6 bases, leaving 13 bases between the germline ends. This CDR3 is built from 13 residues. CDR1 and CDR2 (germline): MDHEN, SYDVKM. Here the CDR3 DNA reads TGTGCCAGCAGTTCCCCCCCAGGGGCCGAGCAGTACTTC. This gives the protein CASSSPPGAEQYF.

This clone has at least ten counts. The CDR3 nucleotides read TGTGCCAGCAGTTTTAGGGCAGGGTGGGACAATGGCTACACCTTC. Translating it yields CASSFRAGWDNGYTF. The chain couples TRBV28 to TRBJ1-2, with a possible D match to TRBD1 (6 bases). Germline CDR1 reads MDHEN; CDR2 reads SYDVKM. The CDR3 spans 15 residues. Trimming cost V 3 bases and J 6 bases, with 17 bases left between them.

As for this clone: A read error may explain this, as a much larger clone is one base away. In DNA, the CDR3 is TGTGCTTGGAGTTTTACATCGAATTCCGGGGGGCTGTTTTTT. This translates into CAWSFTSNSGGLFF. V gene TRBV30 combines with J gene TRBJ2-2; weak D call: TRBD2 (6 bases). The CDR3 extends over 14 amino acids. CDR1 and CDR2 from the germline V gene are GTSNPN and SVGIG (reference sequence).

Only a few counts were recorded for this clone. The chain couples TRBV2 to TRBJ2-5; D is unclear. Germline CDR1 reads SNHLY; CDR2 reads FYNNEI. The V end was cut by 10 bases, the J end by 4 bases, with 10 bases between. This CDR3 contains 11 residues. The CDR3 DNA sequence: TGTGCCATCATTTTTGGAGAGACCCAGTACTTC. Its translation: CAIIFGETQYF. Full variable domain (outside the CDR3, taken from reference TRBV2 and TRBJ2-5): EPEVTQTPSHQVTQMGQEVILRCVPISNHLYFYWYRQILGQKVEFLVSFYNNEISEKSEIFDDQFSVERPDGSNFTLKIRSTKLEDSAMYFCAIIFGETQYFGPGTRLLVL.

This clone was seen repeatedly, ten times or more. V gene TRBV5-4 combines with J gene TRBJ2-7; weak D call: TRBD1 (5 bases). Germline-derived CDR1 and CDR2 are SGHNT and YYREEE (reference sequence). Trimming took off 0 bases at V and 4 bases at J, with 5 bases between the two ends. This CDR3 comprises 12 residues. The CDR3 region has the DNA TGTGCCAGCAGCTTGGAGGGGTACGAGCAGTACTTC. It encodes CASSLEGYEQYF.

A few counts support this clone. One end of the junction is discordant with germline, which a read error may explain. This sequence joins TRBV29-1 and TRBJ2-7; D is perhaps TRBD1 (6 bases). Germline V gene sequence: CDR1 SQVTM, CDR2 ANQGSEA. The CDR3 covers 13 residues. The DNA of the CDR3 is TGCAGCGTTGGGGTACAGGGCTCCTACGAGCATTACTTC. Protein product: CSVGVQGSYEHYF.

This clone was counted only a few times. This sequence joins TRBV2 and TRBJ2-5; tentatively, D is TRBD1 (5 bases). Germline lookup yields CDR1 SNHLY and CDR2 FYNNEI. The CDR3 extends over 13 amino acids. V lost 5 bases, J lost 5 bases, and 12 bases lay in between. CDR3 DNA: TGTGCCAGCAGTCTTCTAGGGGTGGAGACCCAGTACTTC. This translates into CASSLLGVETQYF. Full variable domain (rest looked up from reference TRBV2 and TRBJ2-5): EPEVTQTPSHQVTQMGQEVILRCVPISNHLYFYWYRQILGQKVEFLVSFYNNEISEKSEIFDDQFSVERPDGSNFTLKIRSTKLEDSAMYFCASSLLGVETQYFGPGTRLLVL.

This clone was counted between two and nine times. V gene TRBV28 combines with J gene TRBJ2-7; the D is unclear. The CDR3 is made up of 15 amino acids. CDR1 is MDHEN, CDR2 SYDVKM, per germline. The V end lost 10 bases, the J end lost 2 bases, and 21 bases lay between the germline ends. CDR3 coding DNA: TGTGCCATCACCACGACAATTTCCCCACCCTACGAGCAGTACTTC. This encodes CAITTTISPPYEQYF.

Only a few counts were recorded for this clone. A much more abundant neighbour one base away suggests this may be a read error. The same CDR3 arises from other DNA sequences in this sample as well. The V and J genes are TRBV7-3 and TRBJ2-2; 7 bases agree with TRBD2. With 5 bases clipped from V and 3 bases from J, the junction kept 9 bases outside the gene matches. The CDR3 has 16 amino acids. CDR1 is SGHTA and CDR2 is FQGTGA in the germline V gene. CDR3 loop: CASSQSGTGDTGELFF. The CDR3 DNA follows: TGTGCCAGCAGCCAAAGCGGGACGGGGGACACCGGGGAGCTGTTTTTT.

This clone was observed many times. The J gene is TRBJ2-1, the V gene TRBV6-1, with D possibly called TRBD1 or TRBD2 (5 bases each). The CDR3 is 15 amino acids. The germline V gene encodes CDR1 MNHNS and CDR2 SASEGT. Trimming removed 5 bases at V and 5 bases at J, with 16 bases between. The CDR3: CASSPHGALNNEQFF. The CDR3 bases are TGTGCCAGCAGTCCCCACGGGGCCTTAAACAATGAGCAGTTCTTC.

Comments on this clone: Without the conserved terminal phenylalanine or tryptophan, this CDR3 likely stems from a read error. The DNA is left out, because the CDR3 cannot be placed on it with certainty; the CDR3 is given as TCRdb lists it. The chain recombines TRBV6-2 or TRBV6-3 with TRBJ2-6; the table's D call, TRBD1, has no DNA check behind it. CDR1 and CDR2 from the germline V gene are MNHEY and SVGEGT. The CDR3 has 16 amino acids, counting both end residues. The CDR3: CASSYGTGSGANVLTS.

This clone came up once. This rearrangement joins TRBV30 to TRBJ2-3; a weak D match, TRBD1 (5 bases). Trimming removed 2 bases from V and 2 bases from J, with 8 bases in between. The CDR3 is made up of 13 amino acids. Germline CDR1 GTSNPN, CDR2 SVGIG (reference sequence). CDR3 in amino acids: CAWSQGYTDTQYF. In nucleotides, the CDR3 is TGTGCCTGGAGTCAGGGATACACAGATACGCAGTATTTT.

This chain links TRBV19 with TRBJ2-2, with no clear D. Between the trimmed V and J ends, which lost 10 bases and 6 bases, there was a span of 15 bases. The CDR3 has 13 residues. The germline gives CDR1 LNHDA, CDR2 SQIVND (reference sequence). CDR3 nucleotide sequence: TGTGCCAATATTATATACCGCCCCGGGGAGCTGTTTTTT. It encodes CANIIYRPGELFF.

A few counts support this clone. At one of its ends the junction is not consistent with the germline gene, which may arise from a read error. The chain joins TRBV12-3 or TRBV12-4 to TRBJ1-2; no definite D call. This CDR3 has 14 amino acids. The CDR3 loop reads CASSLAVALAGYTF. For the CDR3, the DNA is TGTGCCAGCAGTCTAGCAGTTGCCCTAGCGGGCTACACCTTC.

This clone was seen many times. The chain links TRBV14 to TRBJ2-1; D might be TRBD1 (6 bases). Trimming left V 4 bases short and J 1 base short, with 11 bases between. The CDR3 length is 15 residues. Germline V lookup: CDR1 SGHDN, CDR2 FVKESK. CDR3 coding DNA: TGTGCCAGCAGCCGCCATGACAGGTCCTACAATGAGCAGTTCTTC. Amino acid sequence: CASSRHDRSYNEQFF.

Points on this clone: One base away lies a much larger clone, so this may be a sequencing read error. The V and J genes are TRBV5-5 and TRBJ1-1, with D possibly being TRBD1 (6 bases). The CDR3 is 12 amino acids. CDR1 and CDR2 (germline): SGHKS, YYEKEE (reference sequence). V was trimmed by 2 bases and J by 9 bases, leaving 11 bases between them. CDR3: CASSLDTGKAFF. CDR3 DNA: TGTGCCAGCAGCTTAGATACAGGGAAAGCTTTCTTT.

The chain combines TRBV24-1 with TRBJ2-1, with 13 bases that match TRBD2. Germline trimming cut 1 base from V and 7 bases from J; bases unmatched to any gene: 6. Germline values: CDR1 KGHDR, CDR2 SFDVKD. The CDR3 runs to 17 residues. This CDR3 reads CATSDFCGLAGVNEQFF. DNA for the CDR3: TGTGCCACCAGTGATTTTTGTGGACTAGCGGGAGTTAATGAGCAGTTCTTC.

This clone was detected many times. The chain couples TRBV11-2 to TRBJ1-2; D not certain. Per the germline V gene, CDR1 is SGHAT and CDR2 is FQNNGV. The CDR3 runs to 13 residues. V lost 0 bases, J lost 5 bases, and 7 bases lay in between. CDR3 region: CASSLERGYGYTF. CDR3 sequence (DNA): TGTGCCAGCAGCTTAGAGCGGGGTTATGGCTACACCTTC.

This clone showed up just once. The V and J genes are TRBV5-4 and TRBJ1-2, with 9 nucleotides matching TRBD1. V trimming: 4 bases; J trimming: 6 bases; junction bases outside the gene matches: 13. The CDR3 covers 16 residues. Germline lookup yields CDR1 SGHNT and CDR2 YYREEE (reference sequence). CDR3 sequence (DNA): TGTGCCAGCAGCCGTTTACAGGGGGCGGAGGGAAATGGCTACACCTTC. It codes for CASSRLQGAEGNGYTF.